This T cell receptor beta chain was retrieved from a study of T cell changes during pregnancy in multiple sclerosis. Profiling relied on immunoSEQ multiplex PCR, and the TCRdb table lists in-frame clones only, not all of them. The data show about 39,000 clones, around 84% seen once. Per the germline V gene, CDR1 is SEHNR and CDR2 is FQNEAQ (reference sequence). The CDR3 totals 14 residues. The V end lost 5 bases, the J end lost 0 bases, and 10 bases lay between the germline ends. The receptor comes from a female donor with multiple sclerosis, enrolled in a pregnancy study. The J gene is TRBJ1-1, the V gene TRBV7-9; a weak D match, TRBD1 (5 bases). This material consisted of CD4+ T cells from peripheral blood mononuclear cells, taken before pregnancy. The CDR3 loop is CASSPQGVNTEAFF. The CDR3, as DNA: TGTGCCAGCAGCCCCCAGGGCGTGAACACTGAAGCTTTCTTT. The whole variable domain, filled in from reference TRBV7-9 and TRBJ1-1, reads DTGVSQNPRHKITKRGQNVTFRCDPISEHNRLYWYRQTLGQGPEFLTYFQNEAQLEKSRLLSDRFSAERPKGSFSTLEIQRTEQGDSAMYLCASSPQGVNTEAFFGQGTRLTVV.